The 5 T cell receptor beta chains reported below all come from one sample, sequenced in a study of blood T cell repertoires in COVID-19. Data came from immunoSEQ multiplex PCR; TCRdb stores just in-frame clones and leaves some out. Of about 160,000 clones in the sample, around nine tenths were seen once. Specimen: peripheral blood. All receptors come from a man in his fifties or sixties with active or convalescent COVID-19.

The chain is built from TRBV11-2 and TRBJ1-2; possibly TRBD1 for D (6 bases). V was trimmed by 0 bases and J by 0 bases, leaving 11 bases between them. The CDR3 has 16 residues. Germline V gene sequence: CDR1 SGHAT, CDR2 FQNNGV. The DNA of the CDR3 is TGTGCCAGCAGCTTAGACCCGGACAGTTCTAACTATGGCTACACCTTC. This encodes CASSLDPDSSNYGYTF. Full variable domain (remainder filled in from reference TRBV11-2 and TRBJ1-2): EAGVAQSPRYKIIEKRQSVAFWCNPISGHATLYWYQQILGQGPKLLIQFQNNGVVDDSQLPKDRFSAERLKGVDSTLKIQPAKLEDSAVYLCASSLDPDSSNYGYTFGSGTRLTVV.

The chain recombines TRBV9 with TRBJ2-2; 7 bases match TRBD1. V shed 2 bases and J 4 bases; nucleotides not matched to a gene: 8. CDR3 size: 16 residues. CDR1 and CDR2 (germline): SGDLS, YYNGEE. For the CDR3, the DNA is TGTGCCAGCAGCGTCACCCGGGACAGTTCCACCGGGGAGCTGTTTTTT. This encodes CASSVTRDSSTGELFF. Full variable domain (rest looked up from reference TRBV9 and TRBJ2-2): DSGVTQTPKHLITATGQRVTLRCSPRSGDLSVYWYQQSLDQGLQFLIQYYNGEERAKGNILERFSAQQFPDLHSELNLSSLELGDSALYFCASSVTRDSSTGELFFGEGSRLTVL.

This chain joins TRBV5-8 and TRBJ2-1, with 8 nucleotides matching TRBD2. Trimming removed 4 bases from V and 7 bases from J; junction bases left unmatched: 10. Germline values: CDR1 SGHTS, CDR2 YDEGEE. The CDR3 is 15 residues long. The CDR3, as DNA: TGTGCCAGCAGCACGGGACTAGGGATCGATAATGAGCAGTTCTTC. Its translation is CASSTGLGIDNEQFF.

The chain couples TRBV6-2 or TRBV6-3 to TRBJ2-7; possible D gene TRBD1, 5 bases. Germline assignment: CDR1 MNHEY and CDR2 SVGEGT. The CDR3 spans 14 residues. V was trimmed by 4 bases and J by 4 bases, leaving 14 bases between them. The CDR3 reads CASSFDRPLYEQYF. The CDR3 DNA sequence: TGTGCCAGCAGTTTCGACAGACCATTGTACGAGCAGTACTTC.

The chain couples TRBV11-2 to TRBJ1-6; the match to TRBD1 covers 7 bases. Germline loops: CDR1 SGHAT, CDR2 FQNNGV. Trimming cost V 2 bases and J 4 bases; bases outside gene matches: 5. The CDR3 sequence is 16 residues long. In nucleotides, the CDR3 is TGTGCCAGCAGCTTATGGGGACAGCCTTATAATTCACCCCTCCACTTT. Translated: CASSLWGQPYNSPLHF.